This is a list of T cell receptor beta chains from one sample in a study of OX40 agonist ivuxolimab in advanced cancers. Sequencing was performed with immunoSEQ multiplex PCR; in TCRdb, only in-frame clones are kept and a portion is missing. The sample lists 35,000 to 40,000 clones, 82% occurring once. The input for sequencing was CD4+ or CD8+ T cells sorted from blood, taken in a trial of the OX40 agonist ivuxolimab. These receptor sequences come from an adult with an advanced solid tumor such as melanoma, head and neck, liver or kidney cancer. The CDR3 runs from the conserved cysteine through the conserved F or W. A D gene is named only where the DNA matches it firmly. The size field is filled for only some rows; it gives once, few, many or a size class.

j_gene	d_gene	abundance	v_gene	CDR3nt	CDR3aa
TRBJ1-1	NA	NA	TRBV9	TGTGCCAGCAGCGCCTTACAGGCGAACACTGAAGCTTTCTTT	CASSALQANTEAFF
TRBJ2-3	NA	few	TRBV5-1	TGCGCCAGCAGCCCGGGACCACGCACAGATACGCAGTATTTT	CASSPGPRTDTQYF
TRBJ1-4	TRBD1	NA	TRBV29-1	TGCAGCGTCCAACAGGGGGCAGGGGAAAAACTGTTTTTT	CSVQQGAGEKLFF
TRBJ2-1	NA	NA	TRBV5-5	TGTGCCAGCAGCCGTACAGGTTTAACCGACAATGAGCAGTTCTTC	CASSRTGLTDNEQFF
TRBJ1-4	TRBD1	NA	TRBV10-3	TGTGCCATCAGTGCGACAGGGGGAGAAAAACTGTTTTTT	CAISATGGEKLFF
TRBJ1-2	TRBD1	NA	TRBV13	TGTGCCAGCAGCTTCTCCCAGGGGGCGCCTGGCTACACCTTC	CASSFSQGAPGYTF
TRBJ1-2	NA	NA	TRBV13	TGTGCCAGCAGCTCCCGGGAGCCAATTTACTCACCCAACTATGGCTACACCTTC	CASSSREPIYSPNYGYTF
TRBJ2-7	NA	NA	TRBV11-2	TGTGCCAGCAGCTTTTCCGGGAACGAGCAGTACTTC	CASSFSGNEQYF
TRBJ2-7	NA	NA	TRBV7-2	TGTGCCAGCAGCTCTAACGGTTACGAGCAGTACTTC	CASSSNGYEQYF
TRBJ1-2	NA	NA	TRBV10-3	TGTGCCATCAGAGGGGACGGCTACTATGGCTACACCTTC	CAIRGDGYYGYTF
TRBJ2-5	NA	NA	TRBV7-6	TGTGCCAGCAGCACCCCTGGGGGGAACCAAGAGACCCAGTACTTC	CASSTPGGNQETQYF
TRBJ1-3	NA	NA	TRBV10-3	TGTGCCATCAGTGCCCCTTCCTCTGGAAACACCATATATTTT	CAISAPSSGNTIYF
TRBJ2-7	NA	NA	TRBV10-1	TGCGCCAGCAGTGAGCTCGCCGAGGGTCCCGAGCAGTACTTC	CASSELAEGPEQYF
TRBJ2-7	NA	NA	TRBV11-2	TGTGCCAGCAGCTTAGGGGGGCAGCGTCGGGAGTACTTC	CASSLGGQRREYF
TRBJ2-7	TRBD1	NA	TRBV2	TGTGCCAGCAGGATACAGGGGGTGCACGAGCAGTACTTC	CASRIQGVHEQYF
TRBJ1-1	NA	NA	TRBV29-1	TGCAGCGCCCGGACTAACATGAACACTGAAGCTTTCTTT	CSARTNMNTEAFF
TRBJ2-6	NA	NA	TRBV4-2	TGTGCCAGCAGCCAAGATTTGCGGAGGGGGAGTGGGGCCAACGTCCTGACTTTC	CASSQDLRRGSGANVLTF
TRBJ1-2	NA	NA	TRBV5-1	TGCGCCAGCAGCTTGGAGAGCTATGGCTACACCTTC	CASSLESYGYTF
TRBJ2-2	NA	NA	TRBV5-1	TGCGCCAGCAGCGGCCGGGCCGGGGGGGAGCTGTTTTTT	CASSGRAGGELFF
TRBJ1-6	NA	NA	TRBV4-2	TGTGCCAGCAGCCAATTTAGAGGGCAGTCACCCCTCCACTTT	CASSQFRGQSPLHF
TRBJ2-7	NA	NA	TRBV11-2	TGTGCCAGCAGCATCGACAGTGAATACGAGCAGTACTTC	CASSIDSEYEQYF
TRBJ2-7	NA	NA	TRBV25-1	TGTGCCAGCAGAGGTTTAAGTTCGGCAGGCCTCCACTCCTACGAGCAGTACTTC	CASRGLSSAGLHSYEQYF
TRBJ1-6	NA	NA	TRBV30	TGTGCCTGGAGTGTAGGACTCTCAAGCTCCTATAATTCACCCCTCCACTTT	CAWSVGLSSSYNSPLHF
TRBJ2-5	TRBD2	NA	TRBV18	TGTGCCAGCTCACCACAGCGGGGCGGTGAGACCCAGTACTTC	CASSPQRGGETQYF
TRBJ1-4	NA	NA	TRBV15	TGTGCCACCAGCAGAGTTTCAGCAAGTAATGAAAAACTGTTTTTT	CATSRVSASNEKLFF
TRBJ1-3	NA	NA	TRBV6-5	TGTGCCAGCAGACCCCCCCTAAGCGGAGGAAACACCATATATTTT	CASRPPLSGGNTIYF
TRBJ2-5	NA	NA	TRBV11-3	TGTGCCAGCAGCTTAGGGGATCTGACAGGACAAGAGACCCAGTACTTC	CASSLGDLTGQETQYF
TRBJ2-7	NA	NA	TRBV7-2	TGTGCCAGTTCCGGGGGCAGGGGGGCCTATCGCGAGCAGTACTTC	CASSGGRGAYREQYF
TRBJ2-1	TRBD2	NA	TRBV7-2	TGTGCCAGCAGGACTCTAGCGGGGAACAATGAGCAGTTCTTC	CASRTLAGNNEQFF
TRBJ1-3	TRBD1	NA	TRBV5-1	TGCGCCAGCAGCTTGCTACCGACAGGGACCGGAAACACCATATATTTT	CASSLLPTGTGNTIYF
TRBJ2-7	TRBD1	NA	TRBV18	TGTGCCAGCTCCCCCGCCGGACAGGGCGTCTACGAGCAGTACTTC	CASSPAGQGVYEQYF
TRBJ2-6	NA	NA	TRBV5-6	TGTGCCAGCAGCCCGTACTCTGGGGCCAACGTCCTGACTTTC	CASSPYSGANVLTF
TRBJ1-5	NA	NA	TRBV11-2	TGTGCCAGCAGCCCGCGGCCGCTGAATCAGCCCCAGCATTTT	CASSPRPLNQPQHF
TRBJ2-5	NA	NA	TRBV5-1	TGCGCCAGCAGCACACTCGATAGGGCAGAGGAGACCCAGTACTTC	CASSTLDRAEETQYF
TRBJ2-1	TRBD2	few	TRBV7-8	TGTGCCAGCAGCTCCCCTCGGACTAGCGGGGGCCCTAGCTCCTACAATGAGCAGTTCTTC	CASSSPRTSGGPSSYNEQFF
TRBJ1-3	NA	NA	TRBV7-2	TGTGCCAGCAGCTTCGGGACAAGAAACACCATATATTTT	CASSFGTRNTIYF
TRBJ2-1	TRBD2	NA	TRBV2	TGTGCCGGGACTAGCAACGTCAATGAGCAGTTCTTC	CAGTSNVNEQFF
TRBJ1-1	NA	NA	TRBV11-2	TGTGCCAGCAGTAGGTTGAACACTGAAGCTTTCTTT	CASSRLNTEAFF
TRBJ2-1	NA	NA	TRBV27	TGTGCCAGCAGTGACGTCACTCCCTACAATGAGCAGTTCTTC	CASSDVTPYNEQFF
TRBJ1-1	NA	NA	TRBV29-1	TGCAGCGGAGCCCGACCTGGGACGGGGAGGAACACTGAAGCTTTCTTT	CSGARPGTGRNTEAFF
TRBJ2-5	NA	NA	TRBV7-7	TGTGCTAGCAGCTTATACTCAGGGGACGAGACCCAGTACTTC	CASSLYSGDETQYF
TRBJ1-6	TRBD1	NA	TRBV6-6	TGTGCCAGCACCTGGGACAGTAACAGTAATTCACCCCTCCACTTT	CASTWDSNSNSPLHF